This T cell receptor (beta chain) was identified during a study of metastatic and nonmetastatic thyroid tumors. On the study more broadly: Blood and tumor or nodule tissue repertoires from malignant and benign thyroid patients were compared.

With MiXCR, TCRdb called clones anew from the PCR reads. Here the sample spans tens of thousands of clones, more than 13% being singletons. The CDR3 is 14 residues long. CDR1 is MNHEY, CDR2 SVGAGI, per germline. The V end was cut by 2 bases, the J end by 5 bases, with 12 bases between. All patients were untreated before thyroid surgery. This clone was observed at least ten times. This chain joins TRBV6-5 and TRBJ2-5; no definite D call. This clonotype was obtained from a female donor with papillary thyroid cancer or a benign thyroid nodule (not recorded which). Some clones in this sample may be carry-over from other donors' samples. The source material was blood. Here the CDR3 reads CASSYTPSGETQYF. As DNA, the CDR3 is TGTGCCAGCAGTTACACACCCTCTGGCGAGACCCAGTACTTC.